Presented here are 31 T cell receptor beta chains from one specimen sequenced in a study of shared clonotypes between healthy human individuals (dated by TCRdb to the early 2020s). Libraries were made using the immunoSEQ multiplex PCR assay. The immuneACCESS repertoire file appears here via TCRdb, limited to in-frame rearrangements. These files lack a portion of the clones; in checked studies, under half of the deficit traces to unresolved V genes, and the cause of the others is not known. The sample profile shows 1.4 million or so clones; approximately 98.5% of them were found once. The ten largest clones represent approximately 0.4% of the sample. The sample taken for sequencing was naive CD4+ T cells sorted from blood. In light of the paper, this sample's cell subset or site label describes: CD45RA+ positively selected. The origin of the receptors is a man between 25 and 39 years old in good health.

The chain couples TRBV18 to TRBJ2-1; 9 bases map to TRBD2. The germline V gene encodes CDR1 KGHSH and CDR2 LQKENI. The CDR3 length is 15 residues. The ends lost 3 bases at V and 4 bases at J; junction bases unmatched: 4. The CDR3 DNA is TGTGCCAGCTCACCTAGCGGGAGTACGTACAATGAGCAGTTCTTC. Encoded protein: CASSPSGSTYNEQFF.

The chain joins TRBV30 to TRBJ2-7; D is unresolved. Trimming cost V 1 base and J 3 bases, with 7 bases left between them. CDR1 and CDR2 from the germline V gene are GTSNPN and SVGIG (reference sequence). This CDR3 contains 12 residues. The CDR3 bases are TGTGCCTGGAGTGATAACAACTACGAGCAGTACTTC. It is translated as CAWSDNNYEQYF.

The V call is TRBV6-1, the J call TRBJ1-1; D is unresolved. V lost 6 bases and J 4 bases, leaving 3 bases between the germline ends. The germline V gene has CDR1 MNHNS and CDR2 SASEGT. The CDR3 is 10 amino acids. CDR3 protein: CASRFTEAFF. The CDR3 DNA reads TGTGCCAGCAGATTCACTGAAGCTTTCTTT.

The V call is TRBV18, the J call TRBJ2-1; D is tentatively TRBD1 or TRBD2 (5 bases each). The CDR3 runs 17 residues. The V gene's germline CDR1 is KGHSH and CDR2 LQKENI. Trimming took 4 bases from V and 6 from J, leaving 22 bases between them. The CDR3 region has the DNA TGTGCCAGCTCACTTAAGTCCGGGGCAACCGGTGCCAATGAGCAGTTCTTC. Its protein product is CASSLKSGATGANEQFF.

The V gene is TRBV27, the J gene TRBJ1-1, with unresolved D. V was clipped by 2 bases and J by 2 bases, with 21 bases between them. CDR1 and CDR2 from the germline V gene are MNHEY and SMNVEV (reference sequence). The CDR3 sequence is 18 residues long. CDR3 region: CASSLRYKDWSPNTEAFF. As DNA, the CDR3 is TGTGCCAGCAGTTTACGGTATAAGGACTGGTCCCCTAACACTGAAGCTTTCTTT.

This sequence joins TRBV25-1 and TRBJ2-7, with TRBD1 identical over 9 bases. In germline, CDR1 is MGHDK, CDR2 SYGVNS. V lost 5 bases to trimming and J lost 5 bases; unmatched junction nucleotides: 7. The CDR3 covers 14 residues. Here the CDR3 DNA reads TGTGCCAGCAGTCACCGAGACAGGGGGAACGAGCAGTACTTC. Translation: CASSHRDRGNEQYF.

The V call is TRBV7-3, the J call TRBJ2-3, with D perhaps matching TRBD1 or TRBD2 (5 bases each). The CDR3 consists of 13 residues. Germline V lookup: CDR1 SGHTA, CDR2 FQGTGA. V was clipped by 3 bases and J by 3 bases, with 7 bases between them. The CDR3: CASSFEGTDTQYF. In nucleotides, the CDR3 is TGTGCCAGCAGCTTCGAGGGGACAGATACGCAGTATTTT. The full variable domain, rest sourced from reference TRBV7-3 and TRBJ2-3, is GAGVSQTPSNKVTEKGKYVELRCDPISGHTALYWYRQSLGQGPEFLIYFQGTGAADDSGLPNDRFFAVRPEGSVSTLKIQRTERGDSAVYLCASSFEGTDTQYFGPGTRLTVL.

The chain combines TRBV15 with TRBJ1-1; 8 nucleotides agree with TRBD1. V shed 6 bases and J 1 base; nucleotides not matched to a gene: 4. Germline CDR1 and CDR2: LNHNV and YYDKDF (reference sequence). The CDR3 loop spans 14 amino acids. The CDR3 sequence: CATRKDRGNTEAFF. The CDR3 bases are TGTGCCACCAGGAAAGACAGGGGGAACACTGAAGCTTTCTTT.

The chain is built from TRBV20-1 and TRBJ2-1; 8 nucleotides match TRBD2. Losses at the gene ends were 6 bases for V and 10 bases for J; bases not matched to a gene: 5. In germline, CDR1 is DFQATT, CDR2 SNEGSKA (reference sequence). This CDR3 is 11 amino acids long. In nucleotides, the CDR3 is TGCAGTGCCCAGAAGCGGGGGGAGCAGTTCTTC. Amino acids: CSAQKRGEQFF.

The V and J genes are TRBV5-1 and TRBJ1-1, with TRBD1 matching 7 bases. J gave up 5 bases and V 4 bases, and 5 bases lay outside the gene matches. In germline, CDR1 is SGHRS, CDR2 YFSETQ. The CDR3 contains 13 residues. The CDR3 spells CASSRTGETEAFF. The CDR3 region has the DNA TGCGCCAGCAGCCGAACAGGGGAAACTGAAGCTTTCTTT.

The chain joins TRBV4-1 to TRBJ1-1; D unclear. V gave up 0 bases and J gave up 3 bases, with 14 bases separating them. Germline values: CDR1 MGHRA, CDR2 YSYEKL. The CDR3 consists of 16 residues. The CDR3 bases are TGCGCCAGCAGCCAAGAAGCTGGCCCTCGGTACACTGAAGCTTTCTTT. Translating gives CASSQEAGPRYTEAFF.

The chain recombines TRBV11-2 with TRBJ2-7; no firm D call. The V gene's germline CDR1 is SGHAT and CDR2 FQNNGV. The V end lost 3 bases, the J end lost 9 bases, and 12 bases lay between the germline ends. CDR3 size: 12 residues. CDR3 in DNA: TGTGCCAGCAGCTTGGTCCTTACGGGGCAGTACTTC. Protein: CASSLVLTGQYF.

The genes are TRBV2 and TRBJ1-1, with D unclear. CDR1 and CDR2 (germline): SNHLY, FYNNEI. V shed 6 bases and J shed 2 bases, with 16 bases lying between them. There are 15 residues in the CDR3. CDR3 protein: CASRSTAQPNTEAFF. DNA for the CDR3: TGTGCCAGCAGATCCACCGCCCAACCTAACACTGAAGCTTTCTTT.

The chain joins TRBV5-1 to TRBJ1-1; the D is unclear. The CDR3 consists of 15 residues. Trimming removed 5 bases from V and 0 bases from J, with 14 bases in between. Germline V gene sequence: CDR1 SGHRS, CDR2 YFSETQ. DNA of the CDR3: TGCGCCAGCAGAGCGCTGGGCGGGATGAACACTGAAGCTTTCTTT. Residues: CASRALGGMNTEAFF.

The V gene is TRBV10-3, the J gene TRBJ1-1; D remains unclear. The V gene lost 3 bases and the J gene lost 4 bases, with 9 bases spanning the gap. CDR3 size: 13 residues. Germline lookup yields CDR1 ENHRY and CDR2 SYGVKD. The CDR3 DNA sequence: TGTGCCATCAGTGATGTTGGGCCCACTGAAGCTTTCTTT. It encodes CAISDVGPTEAFF.

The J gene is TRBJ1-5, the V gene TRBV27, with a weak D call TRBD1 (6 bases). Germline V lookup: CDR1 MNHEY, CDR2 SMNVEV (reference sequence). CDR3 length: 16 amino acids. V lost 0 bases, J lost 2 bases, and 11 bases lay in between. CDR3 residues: CASSLSRTARNQPQHF. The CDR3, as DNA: TGTGCCAGCAGTTTATCTCGGACAGCTCGCAATCAGCCCCAGCATTTT.

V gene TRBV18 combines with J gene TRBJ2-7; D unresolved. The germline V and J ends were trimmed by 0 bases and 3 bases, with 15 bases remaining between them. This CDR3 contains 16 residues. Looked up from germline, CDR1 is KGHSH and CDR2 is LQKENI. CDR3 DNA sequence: TGTGCCAGCTCACCACCGATCTCGGGCCAACGCTACGAGCAGTACTTC. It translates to CASSPPISGQRYEQYF.

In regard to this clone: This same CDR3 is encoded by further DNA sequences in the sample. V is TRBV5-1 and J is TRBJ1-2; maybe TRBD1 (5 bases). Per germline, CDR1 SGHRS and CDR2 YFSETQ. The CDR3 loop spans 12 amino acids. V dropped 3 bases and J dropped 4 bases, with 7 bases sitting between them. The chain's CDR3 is CASSWGSYGYTF. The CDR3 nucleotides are TGCGCCAGCAGCTGGGGGAGCTATGGCTACACCTTC.

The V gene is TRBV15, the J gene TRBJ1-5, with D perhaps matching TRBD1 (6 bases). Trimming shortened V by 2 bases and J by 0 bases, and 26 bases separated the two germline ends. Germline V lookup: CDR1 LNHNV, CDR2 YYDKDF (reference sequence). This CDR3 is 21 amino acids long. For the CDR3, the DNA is TGTGCCACCAGCAGACAACCCCGGGGACAAGCTAATGATTATAGCAATCAGCCCCAGCATTTT. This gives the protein CATSRQPRGQANDYSNQPQHF.

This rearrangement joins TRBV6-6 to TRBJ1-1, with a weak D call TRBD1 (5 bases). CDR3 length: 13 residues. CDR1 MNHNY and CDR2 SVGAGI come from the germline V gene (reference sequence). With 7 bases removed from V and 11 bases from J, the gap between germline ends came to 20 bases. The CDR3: CASKKTPGLRAFF. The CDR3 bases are TGTGCCAGCAAAAAAACCCCGGGACTCCGGGCTTTCTTT.

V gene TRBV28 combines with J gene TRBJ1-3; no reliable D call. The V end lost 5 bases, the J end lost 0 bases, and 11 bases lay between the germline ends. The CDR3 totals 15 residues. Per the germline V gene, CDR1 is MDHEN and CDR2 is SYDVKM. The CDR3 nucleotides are TGTGCCAGCAGTCCGGGCGTTATCTCTGGAAACACCATATATTTT. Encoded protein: CASSPGVISGNTIYF.

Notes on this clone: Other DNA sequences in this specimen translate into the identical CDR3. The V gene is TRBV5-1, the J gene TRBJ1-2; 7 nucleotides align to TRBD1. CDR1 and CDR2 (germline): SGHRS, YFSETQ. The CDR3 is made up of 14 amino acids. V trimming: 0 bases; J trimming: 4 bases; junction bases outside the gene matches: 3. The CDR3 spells CASSLDAGGYGYTF. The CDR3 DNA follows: TGCGCCAGCAGCTTGGACGCAGGGGGCTATGGCTACACCTTC.

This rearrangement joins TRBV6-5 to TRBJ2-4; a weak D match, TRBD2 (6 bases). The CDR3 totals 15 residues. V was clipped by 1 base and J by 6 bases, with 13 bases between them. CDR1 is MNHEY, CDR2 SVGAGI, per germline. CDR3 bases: TGTGCCAGCAGTTACTTTCCCCGGGGGACAAACATTCAGTACTTC. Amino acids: CASSYFPRGTNIQYF.

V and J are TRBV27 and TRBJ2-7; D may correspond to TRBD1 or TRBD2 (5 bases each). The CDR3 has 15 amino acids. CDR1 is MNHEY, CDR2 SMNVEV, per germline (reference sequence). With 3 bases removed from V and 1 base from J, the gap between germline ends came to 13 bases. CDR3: CASSLFGTESYEQYF. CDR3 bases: TGTGCCAGCAGTTTGTTTGGGACGGAGTCCTACGAGCAGTACTTC.

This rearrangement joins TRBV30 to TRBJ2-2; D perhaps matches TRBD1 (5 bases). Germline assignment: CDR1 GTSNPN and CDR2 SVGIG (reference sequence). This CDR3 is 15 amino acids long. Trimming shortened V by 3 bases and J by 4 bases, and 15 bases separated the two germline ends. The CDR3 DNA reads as TGTGCCTGGAGGCCCCCCCGGACATTCACCGGGGAGCTGTTTTTT. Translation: CAWRPPRTFTGELFF.

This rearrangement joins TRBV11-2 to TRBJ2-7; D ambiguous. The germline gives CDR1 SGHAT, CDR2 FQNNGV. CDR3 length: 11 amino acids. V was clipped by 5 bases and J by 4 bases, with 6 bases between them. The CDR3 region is CASSQEYEQYF. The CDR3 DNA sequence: TGTGCCAGCAGCCAAGAGTACGAGCAGTACTTC.

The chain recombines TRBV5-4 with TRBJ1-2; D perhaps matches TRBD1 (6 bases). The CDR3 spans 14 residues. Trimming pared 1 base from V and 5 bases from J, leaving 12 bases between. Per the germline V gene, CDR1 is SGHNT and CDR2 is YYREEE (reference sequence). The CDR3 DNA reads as TGTGCCAGCAGCTTGAGAGGGGGACTATATGGCTACACCTTC. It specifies CASSLRGGLYGYTF.

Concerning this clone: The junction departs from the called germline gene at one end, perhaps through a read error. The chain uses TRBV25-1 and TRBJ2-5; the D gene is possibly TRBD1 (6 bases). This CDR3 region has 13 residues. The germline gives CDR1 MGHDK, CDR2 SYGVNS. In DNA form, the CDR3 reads TGTACCAGCAGTGAGCAGGGGCGGGAGACCCAGTACTTC. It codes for CTSSEQGRETQYF.

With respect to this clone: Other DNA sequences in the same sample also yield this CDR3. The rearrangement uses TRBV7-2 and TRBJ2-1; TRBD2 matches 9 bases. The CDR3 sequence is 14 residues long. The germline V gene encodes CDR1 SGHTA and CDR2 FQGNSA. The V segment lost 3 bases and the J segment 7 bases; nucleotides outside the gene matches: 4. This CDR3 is CASSFGLAGNEQFF. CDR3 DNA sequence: TGTGCCAGCAGCTTTGGGCTAGCGGGGAATGAGCAGTTCTTC.

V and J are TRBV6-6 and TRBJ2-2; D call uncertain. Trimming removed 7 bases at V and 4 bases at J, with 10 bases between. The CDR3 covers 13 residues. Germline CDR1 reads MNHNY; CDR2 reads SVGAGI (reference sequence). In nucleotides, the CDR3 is TGTGCCAGCACCATCAGAAGCACCGGGGAGCTGTTTTTT. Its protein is CASTIRSTGELFF.

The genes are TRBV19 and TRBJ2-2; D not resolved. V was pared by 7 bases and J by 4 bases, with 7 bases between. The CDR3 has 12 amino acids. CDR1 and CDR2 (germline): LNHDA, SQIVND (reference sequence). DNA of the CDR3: TGTGCCAGTAATACCCCCACCGGGGAGCTGTTTTTT. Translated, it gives CASNTPTGELFF.